The clone carrying this T cell receptor beta chain was recorded only once. Relative to the germline gene, one junction end is altered; a read error may explain this. The CDR3 has 15 amino acids. Germline CDR1 and CDR2: KGHDR and SFDVKD. The data belong to a study of T-cell memory formation after mild COVID-19. As for the study in general: In these data, TCR clusters were largely donor specific.

TCRdb itself ran the 5' RACE reads through MiXCR, one entry per CDR3 protein. The table includes 400,000 to 550,000 distinct CDR3 sequences, 25% detected once. The sequenced sample was PBMCs or a T cell subset sorted from them (not recorded which). This receptor was obtained from an adult woman who had mild COVID-19 (a few samples of this study predate the infection). Cell type and time point are not known. This rearrangement joins TRBV24-1 to TRBJ1-1, with 11 bases aligning to TRBD1. CDR3 region: CATGDSGQGDTEAFF. DNA of the CDR3: TGTGCCACCGGTGACTCGGGACAGGGGGACACTGAAGCTTTCTTT.